Each of the 28 T cell receptor beta chains below was sequenced from the same sample in a study of technical replicates of blood from a handful of donors. Measured with immunoSEQ multiplex PCR; TCRdb has only the in-frame clones, and not every one. The data hold roughly 87,000 clones, with approximately 96% observed a single time. Sequenced sample: T cells isolated from PBMCs. The receptors were gathered from a human donor in good health.

This chain uses TRBV4-1 with TRBJ2-7, with 14 nucleotides matching TRBD2. Per the germline V gene, CDR1 is MGHRA and CDR2 is YSYEKL. The CDR3 totals 20 residues. Trimming removed 1 base from V and 2 bases from J; junction bases left unmatched: 13. CDR3 loop: CASSQGAGTSGSETPYEQYF. In nucleotides, the CDR3 is TGCGCCAGCAGCCAAGGGGCCGGGACTAGCGGGAGCGAAACCCCCTACGAGCAGTACTTC.

The chain uses TRBV19 and TRBJ1-3; tentative D call: TRBD1 (5 bases). Deletions cut 7 bases from V and 0 bases from J, with 10 bases between. Germline lookup yields CDR1 LNHDA and CDR2 SQIVND (reference sequence). The CDR3 has 14 residues. The CDR3 spells CASTPQVSGNTIYF. The CDR3 region has the DNA TGTGCCAGTACTCCACAGGTCTCTGGAAACACCATATATTTT.

Written as DNA, the CDR3 is TGTGCCAGCAGCTCCCAGGTGGGGGGGGTCGACACCGGGGAGCTGTTTTTT. It codes for CASSSQVGGVDTGELFF. This chain connects TRBV11-3 to TRBJ2-2; 7 bases line up with TRBD2. The germline CDR1 and CDR2 sequences are SGHNT and YENEEA. V was pared by 4 bases and J by 3 bases, with 11 bases of the junction left unmatched. There are 17 residues in the CDR3.

The chain employs TRBV19 and TRBJ2-2, with TRBD2 identical over 7 bases. This CDR3 has 14 amino acids. Losses at the gene ends were 6 bases for V and 3 bases for J; bases not matched to a gene: 4. Germline assignment: CDR1 LNHDA and CDR2 SQIVND (reference sequence). CDR3 region: CASSGRWDTGELFF. CDR3 DNA: TGTGCCAGTAGCGGGAGGTGGGACACCGGGGAGCTGTTTTTT.

The chain joins TRBV5-5 to TRBJ1-5, with D possibly TRBD1 on 5 matching bases. V lost 4 bases and J lost 7, with 18 bases in between. Germline V CDR1 and CDR2: SGHKS, YYEKEE (reference sequence). The CDR3 loop spans 15 amino acids. The CDR3: CASSTDGASPQPQHF. The CDR3 DNA reads TGTGCCAGCAGCACGGATGGGGCCAGCCCCCAGCCCCAGCATTTT.

The genes are TRBV28 and TRBJ2-7, with D hard to call. V lost 1 base to trimming and J lost 4 bases, with 5 bases between them. CDR1 MDHEN and CDR2 SYDVKM come from the germline V gene. CDR3 size: 12 residues. The CDR3 reads CASSLSGYEQYF. The CDR3 DNA reads TGTGCCAGCAGTTTATCCGGGTACGAGCAGTACTTC.

This chain links TRBV5-1 with TRBJ2-7; 7 nucleotides line up with TRBD1. CDR3 length equals 15 residues. The V segment lost 3 bases and the J segment 0 bases; nucleotides outside the gene matches: 6. Germline V gene sequence: CDR1 SGHRS, CDR2 YFSETQ. CDR3 sequence (DNA): TGCGCCAGCAGCTCCGGACAGGTACGCTCCTACGAGCAGTACTTC. Translated: CASSSGQVRSYEQYF.

The V gene is TRBV4-1, the J gene TRBJ2-7; 11 nucleotides match TRBD1. The trim removed 3 bases at V and 9 bases at J, leaving 7 bases unmatched. The CDR3 spans 14 residues. Germline V lookup: CDR1 MGHRA, CDR2 YSYEKL. The CDR3 DNA reads TGCGCCAGCAGCCACCCGGGACAGGGGGGAGGGCAGTACTTC. This translates into CASSHPGQGGGQYF.

The chain employs TRBV19 and TRBJ1-2; the D is unclear. Germline CDR1 and CDR2: LNHDA and SQIVND (reference sequence). V shed 1 base and J shed 0 bases, with 12 bases lying between them. CDR3 length equals 16 residues. The CDR3 nucleotides are TGTGCCAGTAGTATAGGCGGGGATCCCTCTAACTATGGCTACACCTTC. Translation gives CASSIGGDPSNYGYTF.

This chain links TRBV10-3 with TRBJ1-2, with D possibly being TRBD1 (5 bases). V was clipped by 2 bases and J by 0 bases, with 10 bases between them. This CDR3 has 15 amino acids. The germline V gene has CDR1 ENHRY and CDR2 SYGVKD. In nucleotides, the CDR3 is TGTGCCATCAGTGAGAGGGGATCGGCTAACTATGGCTACACCTTC. This sequence encodes CAISERGSANYGYTF.

The chain is built from TRBV4-1 and TRBJ2-5; 7 bases are a match to TRBD2. This CDR3 spans 14 amino acids. Looked up from germline, CDR1 is MGHRA and CDR2 is YSYEKL. V was clipped by 0 bases and J by 9 bases; unmatched bases: 7. The CDR3: CASSQDLGGVSQYF. Written as DNA, the CDR3 is TGCGCCAGCAGCCAAGATCTTGGGGGGGTGTCCCAGTACTTC.

CDR3 nucleotide sequence: TGTGCCAGCAGTGAAGTTGGTAGCGGAACCAATGAGCAGTTCTTC. Translation gives CASSEVGSGTNEQFF. This chain links TRBV6-1 with TRBJ2-1; D is perhaps TRBD2 (6 bases). Germline assignment: CDR1 MNHNS and CDR2 SASEGT. The V end lost 1 base, the J end lost 6 bases, and 13 bases lay between the germline ends. The CDR3 totals 15 residues.

The chain uses TRBV5-6 and TRBJ2-2; 7 bases align to TRBD1. CDR1 and CDR2 from the germline V gene are SGHDT and YYEEEE. The CDR3 is 16 amino acids. V was pared by 4 bases and J by 4 bases, with 10 bases of the junction left unmatched. In nucleotides, the CDR3 is TGTGCCAGCAGCCCCGGGACAGTGACCCTCACCGGGGAGCTGTTTTTT. Its protein is CASSPGTVTLTGELFF.

This chain uses TRBV18 with TRBJ1-2; 10 bases are shared with TRBD1. Germline trimming cut 3 bases from V and 2 bases from J; bases unmatched to any gene: 6. The CDR3 contains 16 residues. Germline assignment: CDR1 KGHSH and CDR2 LQKENI. The CDR3 DNA follows: TGTGCCAGCTCACCCCGAGAGGGACAGGGGAACTATGGCTACACCTTC. This encodes CASSPREGQGNYGYTF.

The J gene is TRBJ2-1, the V gene TRBV9; 7 bases line up with TRBD2. The trim removed 4 bases at V and 10 bases at J, leaving 11 bases unmatched. The germline CDR1 and CDR2 sequences are SGDLS and YYNGEE. The CDR3 length is 14 residues. As DNA, the CDR3 is TGTGCCAGCAGCCCCGGGGGGACTGAAGAGGAGCAGTTCTTC. Translating it yields CASSPGGTEEEQFF.

This clone was detected once. The chain carries TRBV18 and TRBJ1-1; D not resolved. The ends were cut back, 8 bases at V and 1 base at J, with 8 bases in the middle. Germline V gives CDR1 KGHSH, CDR2 LQKENI. CDR3 length equals 12 residues. The CDR3 coding sequence is TGTGCCAGCGGAGGGAGGAACACTGAAGCTTTCTTT. It translates to CASGGRNTEAFF.

The V gene is TRBV5-1, the J gene TRBJ1-1, with D maybe TRBD1 (5 bases). The CDR3 has 14 residues. Trimming took off 0 bases at V and 8 bases at J, with 14 bases between the two ends. Germline CDR1 is SGHRS and CDR2 is YFSETQ. CDR3 in amino acids: CASSLETVKREAFF. The CDR3 nucleotides are TGCGCCAGCAGCTTGGAGACAGTGAAACGAGAAGCTTTCTTT.

The chain links TRBV27 to TRBJ1-1, with D unresolved. The germline gives CDR1 MNHEY, CDR2 SMNVEV (reference sequence). The CDR3 has 15 residues. The germline V and J ends were trimmed by 4 bases and 4 bases, with 16 bases remaining between them. The CDR3 sequence: CASSSSGFGSTEAFF. CDR3 DNA sequence: TGTGCCAGCAGTTCATCGGGCTTTGGTAGCACTGAAGCTTTCTTT.

This clone was seen just once. The chain combines TRBV2 with TRBJ2-7; D possibly corresponds to TRBD1 (5 bases). V was cut by 3 bases and J by 6 bases, with 18 bases left in between. The CDR3 is made up of 15 amino acids. From germline, CDR1 is SNHLY and CDR2 FYNNEI. The CDR3 sequence: CASSDRLPGLGEQYF. The DNA for the CDR3 is TGTGCCAGCAGTGATCGACTCCCAGGGTTGGGCGAGCAGTACTTC.

The chain combines TRBV29-1 with TRBJ2-7, with TRBD1 matching 8 bases. After removal of 6 bases from V and 1 base from J, the junction contained 5 bases not matched to a gene. The CDR3 loop spans 13 amino acids. Germline CDR1 and CDR2: SQVTM and ANQGSEA. The CDR3 coding sequence is TGCAGCGTCGGGACAGGCCGTTCCTACGAGCAGTACTTC. Protein sequence: CSVGTGRSYEQYF.

The chain is built from TRBV28 and TRBJ2-7, with 11 bases lining up with TRBD2. The CDR3 sequence is 16 residues long. The V and J ends lost 5 bases and 2 bases, in that order; junction bases with no gene match: 8. CDR1 is MDHEN, CDR2 SYDVKM, per germline. The DNA for the CDR3 is TGTGCCAGCAGTCAACCTGGTAGCGGGAGGGCCTACGAGCAGTACTTC. Its translation: CASSQPGSGRAYEQYF.

The chain has TRBV28 and TRBJ2-7, with D maybe TRBD1 (6 bases). The CDR3 has 16 residues. Germline lookup yields CDR1 MDHEN and CDR2 SYDVKM. V shed 4 bases and J shed 4 bases, with 20 bases lying between them. The CDR3 here is CASSWFSGTHGYEQYF. The CDR3, as DNA: TGTGCCAGCAGTTGGTTTTCCGGGACACACGGTTACGAGCAGTACTTC.

The rearrangement uses TRBV6-5 and TRBJ2-3; D remains ambiguous. Germline CDR1 MNHEY, CDR2 SVGAGI. The ends were cut back, 1 base at V and 5 bases at J, with 7 bases in the middle. This CDR3 is built from 13 residues. The chain's CDR3 is CASSYFGQDTQYF. The DNA for the CDR3 is TGTGCCAGCAGTTACTTTGGGCAAGATACGCAGTATTTT.

J is TRBJ2-7 and V is TRBV7-8; D uncertain. Germline loops: CDR1 SGHVS, CDR2 FQNEAQ. V lost 5 bases, J lost 4 bases, and 18 bases lay in between. The CDR3 runs 15 residues. The CDR3 DNA reads as TGTGCCAGCAGCGTATCTATACTGACAACGTACGAGCAGTACTTC. It codes for CASSVSILTTYEQYF.

The chain recombines TRBV7-2 with TRBJ1-1; D is undetermined. Trimming removed 5 bases at V and 6 bases at J, with 13 bases between. This CDR3 spans 13 amino acids. Germline-derived CDR1 and CDR2 are SGHTA and FQGNSA. The CDR3 region has the DNA TGTGCCAGCAGCCCCCAAAACTTCCCTGAAGCTTTCTTT. Translation: CASSPQNFPEAFF.

The gene calls are TRBV28 and TRBJ1-1; D is undetermined. The V end was cut by 7 bases, the J end by 3 bases, with 15 bases between. Per the germline V gene, CDR1 is MDHEN and CDR2 is SYDVKM. This CDR3 has 14 residues. DNA of the CDR3: TGTGCCAGCACCCGAATCGACTATCACACTGAAGCTTTCTTT. Its translation is CASTRIDYHTEAFF.

V usage is TRBV6-5 and J usage is TRBJ2-7; 8 bases fit TRBD1. CDR1 and CDR2 (germline): MNHEY, SVGAGI. This CDR3 has 14 amino acids. V shed 4 bases, J shed 4 bases, and the junction held 6 bases outside the gene matches. This CDR3 is CASSSHRGLYEQYF. The CDR3 DNA is TGTGCCAGCAGTTCACACAGGGGGTTGTACGAGCAGTACTTC.

The chain carries TRBV30 and TRBJ1-3; D is unresolved. Germline CDR1 reads GTSNPN; CDR2 reads SVGIG (reference sequence). CDR3 size: 13 residues. V was cut by 3 bases and J by 8 bases, with 14 bases left in between. The CDR3 DNA sequence: TGTGCCTGGAGCGGTGGACCCGGGGACACCATATATTTT. Residues: CAWSGGPGDTIYF.